What follows describes a single T cell receptor (beta chain). Its antigen is unknown. The sample originates from a study of T-cell reconstitution after alpha-beta-depleted transplantation in children. Preparation of the TCRbeta library used unique molecular identifiers. MiXCR, applied by TCRdb to the PCR reads, yields one record per CDR3 protein. Seen here are hundreds of thousands of distinct CDR3 sequences, about a tenth observed once, and the top ten hold about 28%. The germline gives CDR1 GTSNPN, CDR2 SVGIG (reference sequence). The CDR3 loop spans 15 amino acids. V was trimmed by 2 bases and J by 9 bases, leaving 19 bases between them. Study-wide results and limits: A year post-transplant, T-cell counts and diversity derived mostly from newly produced T cells. The origin of alpha-beta T cells about two months after transplant was reportedly several hundred expanded graft clones. Recipient T cells and thymic progenitors that survived gave rise to the high TCRbeta diversity observed at day 60 in some patients.

The chain combines TRBV30 with TRBJ1-4, with TRBD1 as a possible D gene (6 bases). The source of this sequence is a child younger than two with acute myeloid leukemia, due to receive a stem cell transplant. Sequencing used PBMCs, obtained before TCRalphabeta/CD19-depleted stem cell transplant. Here the CDR3 reads CAWSPGQNNMKKLFF. The CDR3 nucleotides read TGTGCCTGGAGTCCCGGACAGAACAACATGAAAAAACTGTTTTTT. Looking up the rest from reference TRBV30 and TRBJ1-4 gives the full variable domain: SQTIHQWPATLVQPVGSPLSLECTVEGTSNPNLYWYRQAAGRGLQLLFYSVGIGQISSEVPQNLSASRPQDRQFILSSKKLLLSDSGFYLCAWSPGQNNMKKLFFGSGTQLSVL.